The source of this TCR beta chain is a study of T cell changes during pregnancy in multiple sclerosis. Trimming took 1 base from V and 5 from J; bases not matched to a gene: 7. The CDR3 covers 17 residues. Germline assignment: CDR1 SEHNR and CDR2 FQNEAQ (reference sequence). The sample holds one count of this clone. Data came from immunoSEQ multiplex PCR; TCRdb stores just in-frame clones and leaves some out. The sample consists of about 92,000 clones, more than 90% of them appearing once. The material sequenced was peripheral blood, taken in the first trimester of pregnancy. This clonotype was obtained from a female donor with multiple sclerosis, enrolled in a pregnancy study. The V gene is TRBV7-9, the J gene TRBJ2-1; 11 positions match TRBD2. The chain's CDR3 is CASSLDLGLADHNEQFF. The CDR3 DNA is TGTGCCAGCAGCTTAGATTTGGGACTAGCGGATCACAATGAGCAGTTCTTC.